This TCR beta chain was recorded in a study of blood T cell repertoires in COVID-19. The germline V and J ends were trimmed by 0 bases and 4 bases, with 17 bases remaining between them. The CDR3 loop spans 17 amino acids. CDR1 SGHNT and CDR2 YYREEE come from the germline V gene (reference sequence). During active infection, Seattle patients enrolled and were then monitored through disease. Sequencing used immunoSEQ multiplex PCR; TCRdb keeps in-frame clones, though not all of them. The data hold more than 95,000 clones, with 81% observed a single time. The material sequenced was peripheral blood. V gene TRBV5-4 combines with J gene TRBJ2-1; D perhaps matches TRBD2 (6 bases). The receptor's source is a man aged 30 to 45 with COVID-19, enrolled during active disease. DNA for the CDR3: TGTGCCAGCAGCTTGGTTCTTCGGGCGGGGACTTACAATGAGCAGTTCTTC. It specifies CASSLVLRAGTYNEQFF. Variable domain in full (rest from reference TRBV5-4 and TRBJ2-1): ETGVTQSPTHLIKTRGQQVTLRCSSQSGHNTVSWYQQALGQGPQFIFQYYREEENGRGNFPPRFSGLQFPNYSSELNVNALELDDSALYLCASSLVLRAGTYNEQFFGPGTRLTVL.